These T cell receptor beta chains were read from a single sample in a study of cytomegalovirus exposure and HLA in healthy donors. The method was immunoSEQ multiplex PCR; TCRdb's version includes in-frame clones alone and lacks a portion of them. Of roughly 110,000 clones detected, approximately 79% appear once; the ten largest clones hold roughly 3.6%. The sample was PBMCs. These receptors were taken from a man aged 55 to 70 in good health and CMV-seronegative. Both conserved end residues are part of each CDR3. Fields, in order: CDR3 protein, CDR3 DNA, clone size, J gene, V gene, D gene. A D gene is named only where the DNA matches it firmly. Rows may omit the clone size; those that give it use once, few, many or a size class.

CAGGTGGLTEAFF | TGTGCCGGGGGAACAGGGGGCCTCACTGAAGCTTTCTTT | . | TRBJ1-1 | TRBV5-8 | TRBD1
CASSQGKVLRDTTYEQYF | TGTGCCAGCAGCCAAGGGAAGGTATTACGGGACACGACCTACGAGCAGTACTTC | . | TRBJ2-7 | TRBV4-2 | .
CASSEARQGNQPQHF | TGTGCCAGCAGTGAAGCGAGGCAGGGGAATCAGCCCCAGCATTTT | few | TRBJ1-5 | TRBV6-1 | .
CASSLTSSLSPLHF | TGTGCCAGCAGCTTAACGTCAAGCCTTTCACCCCTCCACTTT | . | TRBJ1-6 | TRBV7-3 | .
CASSYSKGTDYNEQFF | TGTGCCAGCAGTTACTCGAAGGGGACAGACTACAATGAGCAGTTCTTC | . | TRBJ2-1 | TRBV6-6 | TRBD1
CASSLQDYRETQYF | TGTGCCAGCAGCCTACAGGACTACCGGGAGACCCAGTACTTC | few | TRBJ2-5 | TRBV14 | .
CASCRDTGGDRPQHF | TGTGCCAGCTGCCGGGACACCGGAGGAGATCGGCCCCAGCATTTT | few | TRBJ1-5 | TRBV5-5 | .
CSAALRGANVLTF | TGCAGCGCCGCCCTGAGGGGGGCCAACGTCCTGACTTTC | . | TRBJ2-6 | TRBV29-1 | .
CASRRGNQPQHF | TGTGCCAGCAGAAGAGGAAATCAGCCCCAGCATTTT | . | TRBJ1-5 | TRBV6-5 | .
CASSPSAIPYEQYF | TGTGCCAGCAGTCCAAGCGCGATCCCCTACGAGCAGTACTTC | . | TRBJ2-7 | TRBV7-2 | .
CASSPQTGQETQYF | TGTGCCAGCAGCCCACAGACAGGGCAAGAGACCCAGTACTTC | . | TRBJ2-5 | TRBV11-2 | TRBD1
CASSLAGAGETQYF | TGTGCCAGCAGCTTAGCGGGGGCGGGAGAGACCCAGTACTTC | . | TRBJ2-5 | TRBV7-2 | .
CASSPPSGGPDTQYF | TGTGCCAGCTCACCTCCTAGCGGGGGGCCGGATACGCAGTATTTT | few | TRBJ2-3 | TRBV18 | TRBD2
CASRPGDGLYNYGYTF | TGTGCCAGCAGGCCCGGGGACGGACTATATAACTATGGCTACACCTTC | . | TRBJ1-2 | TRBV14 | .
CASSHSPGGADTEAFF | TGTGCCAGCAGCCATTCCCCAGGGGGCGCGGACACTGAAGCTTTCTTT | . | TRBJ1-1 | TRBV7-9 | TRBD1
CASSLAGSGGDTDTQYF | TGCGCCAGCAGCTTGGCCGGCAGCGGGGGGGACACAGATACGCAGTATTTT | once | TRBJ2-3 | TRBV5-1 | TRBD2
CASSLLAGRPDTQYF | TGTGCCAGCAGCTTACTAGCGGGGCGGCCAGATACGCAGTATTTT | . | TRBJ2-3 | TRBV7-8 | TRBD2
CASSPGTAEAGYTF | TGTGCCAGCAGCCCCGGGACTGCGGAGGCGGGCTACACCTTC | . | TRBJ1-2 | TRBV7-9 | .
CASSLASRWGSQTGELFF | TGCGCCAGCAGCTTGGCCAGTCGGTGGGGCTCTCAGACCGGGGAGCTGTTTTTT | . | TRBJ2-2 | TRBV5-1 | .
CASSLRGSGGATGYNEQFF | TGTGCCAGCAGCTTACGGGGAAGCGGGGGGGCCACCGGCTACAATGAGCAGTTCTTC | . | TRBJ2-1 | TRBV7-3 | TRBD2
CASSPGTSNNEQFF | TGCGCCAGCAGCCCGGGGACTAGCAACAATGAGCAGTTCTTC | few | TRBJ2-1 | TRBV5-1 | TRBD2
CASSVEAGRSPLHF | TGTGCCAGCAGCGTAGAGGCAGGGAGGTCACCCCTCCACTTT | . | TRBJ1-6 | TRBV9 | .
CASSQADSIQNYGYTF | TGTGCCAGCAGCCAAGCAGACAGTATCCAAAACTATGGCTACACCTTC | many | TRBJ1-2 | TRBV5-4 | .
CASSERTGPSTDTQYF | TGTGCCAGCAGTGAAAGGACAGGCCCTAGCACAGATACGCAGTATTTT | few | TRBJ2-3 | TRBV2 | TRBD1
CASSGQGQLIRDKNIQYF | TGTGCCAGCAGCGGACAGGGCCAATTGATCCGGGACAAAAACATTCAGTACTTC | . | TRBJ2-4 | TRBV7-2 | TRBD1
CASSHGQDFGRAFF | TGCGCCAGCAGCCACGGACAGGACTTTGGTAGAGCTTTCTTT | . | TRBJ1-1 | TRBV4-3 | TRBD1
CASSPGQLLPSGNTIYF | TGTGCCAGCTCACCGGGACAGCTCTTACCCTCTGGAAACACCATATATTTT | . | TRBJ1-3 | TRBV18 | TRBD1
CASSSNYGYTF | TGTGCCAGCAGTTCGAACTATGGCTACACCTTC | . | TRBJ1-2 | TRBV28 | .
CASSSGRIDYNEQFF | TGTGCCAGCAGCTCGGGGAGAATCGACTACAATGAGCAGTTCTTC | . | TRBJ2-1 | TRBV7-3 | .
CASSPPAGENTEAFF | TGTGCCAGCTCACCACCGGCGGGCGAGAACACTGAAGCTTTCTTT | once | TRBJ1-1 | TRBV18 | .
CASSPPSGTGYEQYF | TGTGCCAGCTCACCACCGAGCGGGACGGGGTACGAGCAGTACTTC | . | TRBJ2-7 | TRBV18 | TRBD2
CASSTGTRMNTEAFF | TGTGCCAGCAGCACGGGTACTCGCATGAACACTGAAGCTTTCTTT | . | TRBJ1-1 | TRBV5-8 | .
CATPTTARKEKLFF | TGCGCCACCCCGACGACAGCGAGGAAAGAAAAACTGTTTTTT | . | TRBJ1-4 | TRBV10-1 | .
CASSEDSENTQYF | TGTGCCAGCAGTGAGGATAGCGAAAATACGCAGTATTTT | . | TRBJ2-3 | TRBV2 | .
CASSLEAGGQTQYF | TGTGCCAGCAGCTTAGAGGCGGGGGGGCAGACCCAGTACTTC | once | TRBJ2-5 | TRBV7-9 | TRBD2
CASAPGVGSYNEQFF | TGTGCCAGTGCTCCAGGGGTCGGCTCCTACAATGAGCAGTTCTTC | . | TRBJ2-1 | TRBV6-5 | .
CASSQAAGGHNEQFF | TGTGCCAGCAGCCAAGCGGCGGGGGGGCACAATGAGCAGTTCTTC | . | TRBJ2-1 | TRBV4-2 | TRBD2
CASSSGQGAYEQYF | TGTGCCAGCAGCTCGGGACAGGGGGCCTACGAGCAGTACTTC | once | TRBJ2-7 | TRBV6-5 | TRBD1
CASHRGRGTEAFF | TGTGCCAGCCACAGGGGGCGAGGCACTGAAGCTTTCTTT | . | TRBJ1-1 | TRBV28 | TRBD1
CASSPGTGQETQYF | TGTGCCAGCTCACCAGGGACAGGGCAAGAGACCCAGTACTTC | few | TRBJ2-5 | TRBV18 | TRBD1
CASSYPGHLHTGELFF | TGTGCCAGCAGCTATCCGGGACACCTGCACACCGGGGAGCTGTTTTTT | . | TRBJ2-2 | TRBV5-5 | .
CASSQQGTRRNIQYF | TGCGCCAGCAGCCAACAGGGGACCCGTCGAAACATTCAGTACTTC | . | TRBJ2-4 | TRBV4-1 | .
CASHTGYGTDTQYF | TGTGCCAGCCATACAGGGTATGGGACAGATACGCAGTATTTT | . | TRBJ2-3 | TRBV7-2 | .
CASGLQENTEAFF | TGTGCCAGCGGTTTACAGGAGAACACTGAAGCTTTCTTT | . | TRBJ1-1 | TRBV6-5 | .
CAISPIGSNTGELFF | TGTGCCATCAGCCCTATCGGGTCAAACACCGGGGAGCTGTTTTTT | . | TRBJ2-2 | TRBV10-3 | .